This T cell receptor beta chain was found in a study of shared clonotypes between healthy human individuals. Findings of the study overall: Though the depth was large, rarefaction showed that sorted-subset sequencing was incomplete.

Germline trimming cut 0 bases from V and 5 bases from J; bases unmatched to any gene: 10. The length of the CDR3 is 16 residues. Germline V lookup: CDR1 MGHRA, CDR2 YSYEKL. A word on this clone: Antigen: not known.

Recent acute infections and vaccinations were absent in the healthy HIV-negative adult donors. It was into CD45RA+ naive and CD45RA-negative memory subsets that the CD4+ cells were split. In the authors' workflow: In the immunoSEQ data, sequences were junction-only and lacked quality scores, so filtering differed. TCRdb's table, derived via immunoSEQ multiplex PCR, lists solely in-frame clones and lacks some. That table furnishes V, J and clone size, whereas the DNA furnished D and trimming. The sample consists of 550,000 to 700,000 clones, 73% of them appearing once. Material: memory CD4+ T cells sorted from blood. Subset indicated: CD45RA-negative fraction. The receptor's source is a woman in her 30s in good health. This chain uses TRBV4-1 with TRBJ2-7; TRBD1 aligns across 7 bases. CDR3 in DNA: TGCGCCAGCAGCCAAGATACAGGGGCTAACGACCACGAGCAGTACTTC. It encodes CASSQDTGANDHEQYF.